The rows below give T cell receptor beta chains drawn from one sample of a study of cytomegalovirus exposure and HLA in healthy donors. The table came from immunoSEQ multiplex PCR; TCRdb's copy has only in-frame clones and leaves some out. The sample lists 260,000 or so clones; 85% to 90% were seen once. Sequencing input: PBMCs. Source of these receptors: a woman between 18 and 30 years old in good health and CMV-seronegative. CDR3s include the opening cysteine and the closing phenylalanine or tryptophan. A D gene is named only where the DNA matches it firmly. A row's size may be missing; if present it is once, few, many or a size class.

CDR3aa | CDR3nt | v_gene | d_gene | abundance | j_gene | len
CSVGGSGYSTDTQYF | TGCAGCGTTGGCGGGAGCGGGTATAGCACAGATACGCAGTATTTT | TRBV29-1 | TRBD2 | - | TRBJ2-3 | 15
CASAAGTGGYEQYF | TGTGCCAGCGCCGCCGGGACAGGGGGCTACGAGCAGTACTTC | TRBV27 | TRBD1 | - | TRBJ2-7 | 14
CASSLQRLSYEQYF | TGTGCCAGCAGCTTACAGCGACTGTCCTACGAGCAGTACTTC | TRBV7-2 | - | - | TRBJ2-7 | 14
CATSRDFSGSYEQYF | TGTGCCACTTCCCGGGACTTTTCGGGCTCCTACGAGCAGTACTTC | TRBV28 | - | - | TRBJ2-7 | 15
CASSQDAGEGWEKLFF | TGTGCCAGCAGCCAAGACGCAGGGGAGGGGTGGGAAAAACTGTTTTTT | TRBV4-2 | - | - | TRBJ1-4 | 16
CASSSGLAGGGTDTQYF | TGTGCCAGCAGTTCTGGACTAGCGGGAGGGGGCACAGATACGCAGTATTTT | TRBV27 | TRBD2 | - | TRBJ2-3 | 17
CAISESRDLREETQYF | TGTGCCATCAGTGAGTCCCGGGATCTTAGAGAAGAGACCCAGTACTTC | TRBV10-3 | - | - | TRBJ2-5 | 16
CSVAGPYTDTQYF | TGCAGCGTGGCAGGGCCCTACACAGATACGCAGTATTTT | TRBV29-1 | - | - | TRBJ2-3 | 13
CATDRERYTEAFF | TGTGCCACCGACAGGGAGAGGTACACTGAAGCTTTCTTT | TRBV28 | TRBD1 | - | TRBJ1-1 | 13
CASSFEGLAGMSYKTQYF | TGTGCCAGCAGCTTTGAGGGGCTAGCGGGAATGTCCTATAAGACCCAGTACTTC | TRBV5-4 | TRBD2 | - | TRBJ2-5 | 18
CAWSTRLARTYNEQFF | TGTGCCTGGAGTACCCGACTAGCGAGAACTTACAATGAGCAGTTCTTC | TRBV30 | TRBD2 | - | TRBJ2-1 | 16
CASYVRQGNSPLHF | TGTGCCAGCTACGTCCGACAGGGAAATTCACCCCTCCACTTT | TRBV28 | TRBD1 | - | TRBJ1-6 | 14
CASSSLLAGIHTGELFF | TGTGCCAGCAGCTCACTTCTAGCGGGAATTCACACCGGGGAGCTGTTTTTT | TRBV27 | TRBD2 | - | TRBJ2-2 | 17
CASRTSILAADTQYF | TGCGCCAGCAGGACGAGCATACTAGCAGCAGATACGCAGTATTTT | TRBV5-1 | - | - | TRBJ2-3 | 15
CASSTGLADLTGELFF | TGTGCCAGCAGCACGGGACTAGCGGACTTGACCGGGGAGCTGTTTTTT | TRBV9 | TRBD2 | - | TRBJ2-2 | 16
CASSEARDLEKLFF | TGTGCCAGCAGTGAAGCGCGGGACCTTGAAAAACTGTTTTTT | TRBV6-1 | - | - | TRBJ1-4 | 14
CASSLVFIPGTGLVGTGELFF | TGTGCCAGCAGTTTGGTTTTCATCCCCGGGACTGGACTCGTGGGCACCGGGGAGCTGTTTTTT | TRBV28 | - | - | TRBJ2-2 | 21
CASSQLQGYSYEQYF | TGTGCCAGCAGCCAACTACAGGGTTACTCCTACGAGCAGTACTTC | TRBV11-2 | - | - | TRBJ2-7 | 15
CASSLGQRDYGYTF | TGTGCCAGCAGCCTCGGACAGCGAGACTATGGCTACACCTTC | TRBV2 | - | few | TRBJ1-2 | 14
CASSYGQGSYEQYF | TGTGCCAGCAGTTACGGGCAGGGATCATACGAGCAGTACTTC | TRBV6-6 | - | - | TRBJ2-7 | 14
CASSGGQGANEQFF | TGTGCCAGCAGCGGGGGACAGGGGGCCAATGAGCAGTTCTTC | TRBV5-4 | TRBD1 | - | TRBJ2-1 | 14
CASSFGAGGSDTQYF | TGCGCCAGCAGCTTTGGGGCAGGGGGGTCAGATACGCAGTATTTT | TRBV5-1 | - | - | TRBJ2-3 | 15
CASSSDATYNEQFF | TGCGCCAGCAGCTCTGATGCGACTTACAATGAGCAGTTCTTC | TRBV5-1 | - | - | TRBJ2-1 | 14
CASSIDSGGSGQPQHF | TGTGCCAGTAGTATAGATTCAGGGGGTTCGGGTCAGCCCCAGCATTTT | TRBV19 | TRBD1 | - | TRBJ1-5 | 16
CASTLAGGTQFF | TGTGCCAGCACCTTAGCGGGAGGTACCCAGTTCTTC | TRBV2 | TRBD2 | - | TRBJ2-1 | 12
CASRVTGEGTEAFF | TGTGCCAGCAGGGTGACAGGGGAGGGGACTGAAGCTTTCTTT | TRBV2 | TRBD1 | - | TRBJ1-1 | 14
CASSIHEWTGSGQPQHF | TGTGCCAGTAGTATACATGAATGGACAGGGTCGGGTCAGCCCCAGCATTTT | TRBV19 | TRBD1 | - | TRBJ1-5 | 17
CASSWTPAGEKSGELFF | TGCGCCAGCAGCTGGACACCAGCGGGAGAGAAGAGCGGGGAGCTGTTTTTT | TRBV5-1 | TRBD2 | - | TRBJ2-2 | 17
CASSPPGQLYGYTF | TGTGCCAGCTCACCACCGGGACAGCTCTATGGCTACACCTTC | TRBV18 | TRBD1 | - | TRBJ1-2 | 14
CAWTRDRNSPLHF | TGTGCCTGGACCCGGGACAGGAATTCACCCCTCCACTTT | TRBV30 | TRBD1 | once | TRBJ1-6 | 13
CASSARTGLDYGYTF | TGTGCCAGCAGCGCAAGGACAGGGCTAGACTATGGCTACACCTTC | TRBV9 | TRBD1 | - | TRBJ1-2 | 15
CASSLGDRYYEQYF | TGCGCCAGCAGCTTGGGAGACAGATACTACGAGCAGTACTTC | TRBV5-1 | - | - | TRBJ2-7 | 14
CASSLRAPSGTDTQYF | TGTGCCAGCAGTCTCCGGGCCCCTAGCGGCACAGATACGCAGTATTTT | TRBV27 | - | - | TRBJ2-3 | 16
CASSYRGSGELFF | TGTGCCAGCAGTTACAGGGGTAGCGGGGAGCTGTTTTTT | TRBV6-5 | - | once | TRBJ2-2 | 13
CSAFEDTQYF | TGCAGTGCTTTCGAGGATACGCAGTATTTT | TRBV20-1 | - | - | TRBJ2-3 | 10